The 25 T cell receptor beta chains below come from one sample, sequenced in a study of cytomegalovirus exposure and HLA in healthy donors. Clones were read by immunoSEQ multiplex PCR, and TCRdb kept only the in-frame ones, dropping some. The data show about 140,000 clones, about nine tenths seen once. Specimen: PBMCs. These receptors were obtained from a man aged 18 to 30 in good health and CMV-seropositive.

This chain joins TRBV6-5 and TRBJ1-5; 7 bases align to TRBD1. Trimming removed 2 bases from V and 2 bases from J; junction bases left unmatched: 0. The germline V gene encodes CDR1 MNHEY and CDR2 SVGAGI. The CDR3 is 14 amino acids. CDR3 in DNA: TGTGCCAGCAGTTACGGACAGGGCAATCAGCCCCAGCATTTT. It is translated as CASSYGQGNQPQHF.

The chain couples TRBV27 to TRBJ2-7, with D possibly TRBD1 on 6 matching bases. V lost 2 bases and J 2 bases, leaving 10 bases between the germline ends. The CDR3 loop spans 14 amino acids. The germline gives CDR1 MNHEY, CDR2 SMNVEV (reference sequence). The CDR3 DNA follows: TGTGCCAGCAGTTTACCGGACAGACCCTACGAGCAGTACTTC. Its translation is CASSLPDRPYEQYF.

This clone has only one observation. This sequence joins TRBV6-1 and TRBJ1-4; D may be TRBD1 (5 bases). From germline, CDR1 is MNHNS and CDR2 SASEGT. The CDR3 contains 13 residues. V shed 7 bases and J shed 14 bases, with 20 bases lying between them. As DNA, the CDR3 is TGTGCCAGCACGGACATGTGGCTAAGATATCTGTTTTTT. The encoded protein is CASTDMWLRYLFF.

The rearrangement links TRBV30 to TRBJ1-5; D is perhaps TRBD1 (5 bases). Germline V gene data show CDR1 as GTSNPN and CDR2 as SVGIG (reference sequence). The CDR3 contains 12 residues. Between the trimmed V and J ends, which lost 1 base and 5 bases, there was a span of 6 bases. CDR3 region: CAWSAGYQPQHF. As DNA, the CDR3 is TGTGCCTGGAGTGCAGGGTATCAGCCCCAGCATTTT.

This rearrangement joins TRBV4-1 to TRBJ2-7; D unclear. V shed 1 base and J shed 6 bases, with 13 bases lying between them. The CDR3 spans 14 residues. Looked up from germline, CDR1 is MGHRA and CDR2 is YSYEKL. The CDR3 loop is CASSQVLLIGEQYF. DNA for the CDR3: TGCGCCAGCAGCCAAGTCCTACTGATTGGCGAGCAGTACTTC.

The chain combines TRBV30 with TRBJ2-7; 13 bases fit TRBD2. V trimming: 5 bases; J trimming: 0 bases; junction bases outside the gene matches: 7. CDR3 size: 16 residues. Per the germline V gene, CDR1 is GTSNPN and CDR2 is SVGIG (reference sequence). The CDR3 region is CAWGGLAGSSSYEQYF. The CDR3 DNA sequence: TGTGCCTGGGGGGGACTAGCGGGAAGTAGCTCCTACGAGCAGTACTTC.

V gene TRBV6-5 combines with J gene TRBJ2-2; D uncertain. The ends were cut back, 2 bases at V and 3 bases at J, with 7 bases in the middle. Germline-derived CDR1 and CDR2 are MNHEY and SVGAGI. This CDR3 has 14 amino acids. CDR3 loop: CASSYGRDTGELFF. Here the CDR3 DNA reads TGTGCCAGCAGTTACGGGCGCGACACCGGGGAGCTGTTTTTT.

The gene calls are TRBV28 and TRBJ1-5; no clear D gene. The CDR3 consists of 15 residues. Trimming pared 1 base from V and 6 bases from J, leaving 13 bases between. Per the germline V gene, CDR1 is MDHEN and CDR2 is SYDVKM. Here the CDR3 reads CASSLSGTESQPQHF. The CDR3 nucleotides are TGTGCCAGCAGTTTATCTGGCACAGAGTCTCAGCCCCAGCATTTT.

This sequence joins TRBV18 and TRBJ2-2; 11 nucleotides align to TRBD1. Unmatched junction bases numbered 11, after V lost 2 bases and J lost 6 bases. From germline, CDR1 is KGHSH and CDR2 LQKENI. The CDR3 extends over 18 amino acids. The CDR3: CASSPGSFRTGGSGELFF. CDR3 nucleotide sequence: TGTGCCAGCTCACCAGGATCGTTCAGGACAGGGGGCTCCGGGGAGCTGTTTTTT.

V is TRBV27 and J is TRBJ2-7, with TRBD2 matching over 8 bases. CDR3 length: 14 residues. The germline CDR1 and CDR2 sequences are MNHEY and SMNVEV (reference sequence). V gave up 10 bases and J gave up 4 bases; unmatched junction bases: 12. The CDR3 is CATTMYGGEYEQYF. In DNA, the CDR3 is TGTGCCACCACCATGTACGGGGGGGAATACGAGCAGTACTTC.

The chain uses TRBV5-1 and TRBJ1-1, with TRBD1 as a possible D gene (6 bases). Looked up from germline, CDR1 is SGHRS and CDR2 is YFSETQ. CDR3 length: 14 residues. V was trimmed by 4 bases and J by 5 bases, leaving 15 bases between them. The CDR3 DNA sequence: TGCGCCAGCAGCCCACAGGGAGGGGGGACTGAAGCTTTCTTT. Encoded protein: CASSPQGGGTEAFF.

The rearrangement joins TRBV6-5 to TRBJ2-4; 8 positions match TRBD2. Per germline, CDR1 MNHEY and CDR2 SVGAGI. This CDR3 is 13 amino acids long. J was trimmed by 8 bases and V by 6 bases; bases with no gene match: 6. CDR3 sequence (DNA): TGTGCCAGCAGCCGGGGGGGGGAAGACATTCAGTACTTC. Protein: CASSRGGEDIQYF.

The chain links TRBV14 to TRBJ2-4; weak D call: TRBD2 (6 bases). The CDR3 runs 14 residues. CDR1 SGHDN and CDR2 FVKESK come from the germline V gene. Trimming shortened V by 1 base and J by 8 bases, and 12 bases separated the two germline ends. This CDR3 is CASSQVGTGDIQYF. CDR3 in DNA: TGTGCCAGCAGCCAAGTAGGGACTGGGGACATTCAGTACTTC.

The chain has TRBV6-4 and TRBJ2-1, with TRBD2 as a possible D gene (7 bases). Germline V gene sequence: CDR1 MRHNA, CDR2 SNTAGT. The CDR3 is 14 amino acids. Between the trimmed V and J ends, which lost 0 bases and 6 bases, there was a span of 9 bases. CDR3 nucleotide sequence: TGTGCCAGCAGTGACTCGGGGGGGGCCAATGAGCAGTTCTTC. Encoded protein: CASSDSGGANEQFF.

The chain joins TRBV5-4 to TRBJ2-7; 10 bases map to TRBD2. This CDR3 has 15 amino acids. The germline CDR1 and CDR2 sequences are SGHNT and YYREEE (reference sequence). With 4 bases clipped from V and 5 bases from J, the junction kept 9 bases outside the gene matches. The CDR3 loop reads CASSGLAGVGNEQYF. In DNA form, the CDR3 reads TGTGCCAGCAGCGGGCTAGCGGGGGTTGGCAACGAGCAGTACTTC.

This clone was seen only a few times. This chain connects TRBV4-1 to TRBJ1-5; 8 bases fit TRBD1. This CDR3 is built from 13 residues. Germline loops: CDR1 MGHRA, CDR2 YSYEKL. Trimming removed 5 bases from V and 6 bases from J; junction bases left unmatched: 3. CDR3 nucleotides: TGCGCCAGCAGCTCACAGGGGGGTCAGCCCCAGCATTTT. Translating it yields CASSSQGGQPQHF.

The chain couples TRBV6-1 to TRBJ2-1; TRBD2 matches 7 bases. The CDR3 has 14 residues. Germline V CDR1 and CDR2: MNHNS, SASEGT. V lost 3 bases and J lost 4; bases outside the gene matches: 3. The CDR3 nucleotides read TGTGCCAGCAGTGACCTAGCGGTGTACAATGAGCAGTTCTTC. The encoded protein is CASSDLAVYNEQFF.

The gene calls are TRBV27 and TRBJ2-7; possible D gene TRBD2, 5 bases. The V gene's germline CDR1 is MNHEY and CDR2 SMNVEV (reference sequence). The V end was cut by 0 bases, the J end by 5 bases, with 14 bases between. The CDR3 has 15 residues. The CDR3 sequence: CASSLSTAGVDEQYF. The CDR3 nucleotides are TGTGCCAGCAGTTTATCGACCGCGGGCGTCGACGAGCAGTACTTC.

The genes are TRBV6-1 and TRBJ2-7, with 10 positions matching TRBD2. J gave up 1 base and V 5 bases, and 2 bases lay outside the gene matches. The V gene's germline CDR1 is MNHNS and CDR2 SASEGT. The CDR3 contains 14 residues. The CDR3 bases are TGTGCCAGCAGTCGGACTAGCGGATCCTACGAGCAGTACTTC. Its translation is CASSRTSGSYEQYF.

This sequence joins TRBV9 and TRBJ1-2; the D gene is possibly TRBD1 (6 bases). The CDR3 is 13 amino acids. Germline CDR1 and CDR2: SGDLS and YYNGEE. Trimming left V 4 bases short and J 2 bases short, with 9 bases between. The CDR3 reads CASSPRGNYGYTF. CDR3 sequence (DNA): TGTGCCAGCAGCCCGAGGGGGAACTATGGCTACACCTTC.

The CDR3 DNA is TGTGCCAGCAGTGAATGGGGAGGGACCCAGTACTTC. Translated, it gives CASSEWGGTQYF. V and J are TRBV6-1 and TRBJ2-5, with TRBD2 as a possible D gene (6 bases). Germline CDR1 reads MNHNS; CDR2 reads SASEGT. V was clipped by 2 bases and J by 7 bases, with 8 bases between them. The CDR3 is made up of 12 amino acids.

The chain carries TRBV7-2 and TRBJ1-2, with a possible D match to TRBD1 (5 bases). Germline V gives CDR1 SGHTA, CDR2 FQGNSA. The V end was cut by 1 base, the J end by 3 bases, with 12 bases between. This CDR3 has 15 residues. CDR3 bases: TGTGCCAGCAGCTTAGTAATGCAGGGTGACTATGGCTACACCTTC. This codes for CASSLVMQGDYGYTF.

V gene TRBV5-1 combines with J gene TRBJ1-1, with D possibly being TRBD1 (6 bases). Germline CDR1 reads SGHRS; CDR2 reads YFSETQ. The CDR3 has 15 residues. Trimming removed 1 base from V and 3 bases from J, with 13 bases in between. This CDR3 is CASSLKGQGYTEAFF. DNA for the CDR3: TGCGCCAGCAGCTTGAAGGGACAAGGATACACTGAAGCTTTCTTT.

This rearrangement joins TRBV18 to TRBJ1-5; no firm D call. CDR3 length: 15 residues. Germline CDR1 reads KGHSH; CDR2 reads LQKENI. Between the trimmed V and J ends, which lost 3 bases and 4 bases, there was a span of 13 bases. The CDR3 reads CASSPLFGENQPQHF. CDR3 in DNA: TGTGCCAGCTCACCTCTATTTGGGGAGAATCAGCCCCAGCATTTT.

DNA for the CDR3: TGTGCCAGCAGCTTAGTGGCGCTAGCGGGATCCTACGAGCAGTACTTC. Encoded protein: CASSLVALAGSYEQYF. The chain is built from TRBV7-2 and TRBJ2-7; 9 bases are shared with TRBD2. V shed 1 base, J shed 1 base, and the junction held 5 bases outside the gene matches. The CDR3 has 16 amino acids. CDR1 is SGHTA, CDR2 FQGNSA, per germline.